A selection of T cell receptor beta chains follows, all from one sample in a study of T cells after yellow fever vaccination. A single record per CDR3 protein comes from TCRdb applying MiXCR to the 5' RACE reads. The table records hundreds of thousands of distinct CDR3 sequences, about 17% of them present only once. The input for sequencing was PBMCs, taken before the yellow fever booster vaccination. The receptors shown here come from a man aged 18 to 30 who received the YFV17D yellow fever vaccine. CDR3s include the opening cysteine and the closing phenylalanine or tryptophan. The D gene is left open where the match is weak. Not every row has a clone size; where given, it reads once, few, many or a size class.

-	once	14	TRBJ2-7	TRBV9	TGTGCCAGCAGCGTAGGTCAGGACGGGGGAGAGCAGTACTTC	CASSVGQDGGEQYF
-	-	12	TRBJ1-2	TRBV7-9	TGTGCCAGCAGCCCCCGGGTTGGGGAGGACACCTTC	CASSPRVGEDTF
TRBD1	few	14	TRBJ1-1	TRBV29-1	TGCAGCGTTTACACAGGGGGAGCGAACACTGAAGCTTTCTTT	CSVYTGGANTEAFF
-	few	15	TRBJ1-6	TRBV7-2	TGTGCCAGCAGCTTAGTAGGGATAAATAATTCACCCCTCCACTTT	CASSLVGINNSPLHF
TRBD1	-	14	TRBJ2-5	TRBV7-2	TGTGCCAGCAGCCGGAGGACAGGGGTTGGGACCCAGTACTTC	CASSRRTGVGTQYF
TRBD2	few	16	TRBJ2-2	TRBV5-1	TGCGCCAGCAGCGCGTTAGCGGGGATAAACACCGGGGAGCTGTTTTTT	CASSALAGINTGELFF
-	-	11	TRBJ2-3	TRBV7-2	TGTGCCAGCTCCACGATCGATACGCAGTATTTT	CASSTIDTQYF
TRBD1	-	14	TRBJ1-1	TRBV11-2	TGTGCCAGCAGAACAGGGGACCAGAACACTGAAGCTTTCTTT	CASRTGDQNTEAFF
-	-	15	TRBJ2-3	TRBV7-2	TGTGCCAGCAGCACAGCCCCAGGGACCGCAGATACGCAGTATTTT	CASSTAPGTADTQYF
-	few	15	TRBJ2-3	TRBV9	TGTGCCAGCAGCGTTAGGGGACAACGCACAGATACGCAGTATTTT	CASSVRGQRTDTQYF
TRBD2	-	14	TRBJ2-3	TRBV7-2	TGTGCCAGCAGCTTAGCTTCGGGGGGGGATACGCAGTATTTT	CASSLASGGDTQYF
-	-	15	TRBJ2-7	TRBV5-6	TGTGCCAGCAGCTTCGGACTTCAGGGAGCGGACGAGCAGTACTTC	CASSFGLQGADEQYF
TRBD1	few	13	TRBJ1-5	TRBV27	TGTGCCAGCAGTTTTGGACAGGCCTCGCCCCAGCATTTT	CASSFGQASPQHF
-	-	16	TRBJ2-1	TRBV6-2/TRBV6-3	TGTGCCAGCAGTTTGGAGGGGCAGGGGGATAAGTGTGAGCAGTTCTTC	CASSLEGQGDKCEQFF
-	-	14	TRBJ1-2	TRBV3-1	TGTGCCAGCACGCGCCATGATGGTGACTATGGCTACACCTTC	CASTRHDGDYGYTF
-	few	14	TRBJ1-2	TRBV7-2	TGTGCCAGCAGCGAACTAGACCTCTCAGAAGGCTACACCTTC	CASSELDLSEGYTF
TRBD2	few	16	TRBJ2-3	TRBV20-1	TGCAGTGCTCCACCGACTAGCGGGCTACCCCAGGGTACGCAGTATTTT	CSAPPTSGLPQGTQYF
TRBD2	-	14	TRBJ2-5	TRBV20-1	TGCAGTGCTAGAGGAAGGACTAGCGTAGAGACCCAGTACTTC	CSARGRTSVETQYF
TRBD1	many	15	TRBJ2-7	TRBV5-5	TGTGCCAGCAGCGTCGACAGGGGAAGTCGAGACGAGCAGTACTTC	CASSVDRGSRDEQYF
-	few	15	TRBJ1-1	TRBV27	TGTGCCAGCAGTTTATGGCCAGGGCTGAACACTGAAGCTTTCTTT	CASSLWPGLNTEAFF
-	few	13	TRBJ1-1	TRBV6-5	TGTGCCAGCTTTTTAGGGGGAAGCGCTGAAGCTTTCTTT	CASFLGGSAEAFF